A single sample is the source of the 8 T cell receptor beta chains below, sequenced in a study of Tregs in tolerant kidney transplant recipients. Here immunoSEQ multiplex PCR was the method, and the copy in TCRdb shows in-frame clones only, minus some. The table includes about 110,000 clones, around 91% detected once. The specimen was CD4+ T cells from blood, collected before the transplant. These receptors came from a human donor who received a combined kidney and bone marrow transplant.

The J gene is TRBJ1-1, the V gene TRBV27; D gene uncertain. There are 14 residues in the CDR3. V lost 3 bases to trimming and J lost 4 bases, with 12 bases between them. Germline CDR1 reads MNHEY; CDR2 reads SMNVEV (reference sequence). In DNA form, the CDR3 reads TGTGCCAGCAGTTTTTCGAGGGTGCGCACTGAAGCTTTCTTT. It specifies CASSFSRVRTEAFF.

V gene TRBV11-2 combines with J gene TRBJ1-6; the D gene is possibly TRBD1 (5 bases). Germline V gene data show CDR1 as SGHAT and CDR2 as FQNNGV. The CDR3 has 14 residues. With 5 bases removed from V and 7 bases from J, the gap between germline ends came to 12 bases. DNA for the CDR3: TGTGCCAGCAGCGGAATGGGGGGAAATTCACCCCTCCACTTT. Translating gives CASSGMGGNSPLHF.

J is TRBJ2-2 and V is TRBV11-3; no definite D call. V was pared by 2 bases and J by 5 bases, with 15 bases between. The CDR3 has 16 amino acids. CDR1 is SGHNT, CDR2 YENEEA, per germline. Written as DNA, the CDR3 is TGTGCCAGCAGCTTAATCCCAGTTCGCGGAACCGGGGAGCTGTTTTTT. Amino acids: CASSLIPVRGTGELFF.

The CDR3 nucleotides are TGCGCCAGCAGAGCCGGGACAGAGACCTACGAGCAGTACTTC. It is translated as CASRAGTETYEQYF. The chain employs TRBV10-2 and TRBJ2-7, with 7 nucleotides matching TRBD1. Trimming at V came to 6 bases and at J to 2 bases, leaving 7 bases not matched to a gene. Germline lookup yields CDR1 WSHSY and CDR2 SAAADI. The CDR3 runs to 14 residues.

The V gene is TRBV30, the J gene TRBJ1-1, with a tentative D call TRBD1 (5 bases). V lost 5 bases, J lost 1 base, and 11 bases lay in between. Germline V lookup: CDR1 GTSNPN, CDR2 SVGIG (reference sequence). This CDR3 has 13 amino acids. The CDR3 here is CAWARGANTEAFF. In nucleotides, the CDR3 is TGTGCCTGGGCCCGTGGGGCGAACACTGAAGCTTTCTTT.

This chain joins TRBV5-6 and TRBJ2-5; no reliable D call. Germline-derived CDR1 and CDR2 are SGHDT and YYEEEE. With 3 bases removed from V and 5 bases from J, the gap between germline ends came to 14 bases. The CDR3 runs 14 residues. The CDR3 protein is CASSSPPVVETQYF. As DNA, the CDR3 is TGTGCCAGCAGCTCACCCCCGGTGGTGGAGACCCAGTACTTC.

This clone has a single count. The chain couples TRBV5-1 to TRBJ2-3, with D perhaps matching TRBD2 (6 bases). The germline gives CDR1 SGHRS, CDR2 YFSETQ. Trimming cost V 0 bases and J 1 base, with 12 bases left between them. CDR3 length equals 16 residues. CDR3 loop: CASSLAGVLGTDTQYF. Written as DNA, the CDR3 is TGCGCCAGCAGCTTGGCGGGGGTCCTCGGCACAGATACGCAGTATTTT.

CDR3 sequence: CASSPPSGSINEQYF. DNA for the CDR3: TGTGCCAGCAGCCCTCCTAGCGGGAGTATCAACGAGCAGTACTTC. The rearrangement uses TRBV9 and TRBJ2-7, with 10 nucleotides matching TRBD2. V shed 4 bases, J shed 5 bases, and the junction held 9 bases outside the gene matches. The CDR3 has 15 residues. In germline, CDR1 is SGDLS, CDR2 YYNGEE. Full variable domain (rest looked up from reference TRBV9 and TRBJ2-7): DSGVTQTPKHLITATGQRVTLRCSPRSGDLSVYWYQQSLDQGLQFLIQYYNGEERAKGNILERFSAQQFPDLHSELNLSSLELGDSALYFCASSPPSGSINEQYFGPGTRLTVT.